The rows below give T cell receptor beta chains drawn from one sample of a study of shared clonotypes between healthy human individuals. Repertoires were generated with immunoSEQ multiplex PCR, while TCRdb's copy carries only in-frame clones and drops some. The sample has approximately 980,000 clones, approximately 80% seen once; the top ten hold approximately 1.5%. The material sequenced was memory CD4+ T cells sorted from blood. The receptor set was obtained from a man younger than 35 in good health. Each CDR3 is given with its conserved first and last residue. D genes are given only for firm matches. Some rows mark clone size as missing; the rest say once, few, many or name a class of expanded clone.

cdr3_length: 16; j_call: TRBJ2-1; clone_size: NA; v_call: TRBV7-8; d_call: TRBD2; cdr3_aa: CASSLYSGDSYNEQFF; cdr3_nt: TGTGCCAGCAGCTTATATAGCGGGGACTCCTACAATGAGCAGTTCTTC
cdr3_length: 15; j_call: TRBJ1-3; clone_size: once; v_call: TRBV19; d_call: NA; cdr3_aa: CASSNPGFSGNTIYF; cdr3_nt: TGTGCCAGTAGCAACCCAGGCTTCTCTGGAAACACCATATATTTT
cdr3_length: 13; j_call: TRBJ1-2; clone_size: NA; v_call: TRBV6-1; d_call: NA; cdr3_aa: CASSEGRFYGYTF; cdr3_nt: TGTGCCAGCAGTGAGGGCAGATTCTATGGCTACACCTTC
cdr3_length: 14; j_call: TRBJ2-7; clone_size: NA; v_call: TRBV10-3; d_call: NA; cdr3_aa: CAISADRSSYEQYF; cdr3_nt: TGTGCCATCAGTGCTGACAGGAGCTCCTACGAGCAGTACTTC
cdr3_length: 14; j_call: TRBJ2-7; clone_size: NA; v_call: TRBV5-3; d_call: NA; cdr3_aa: CARVIAVSSYEQYF; cdr3_nt: TGTGCCAGAGTCATAGCGGTCTCCTCCTACGAGCAGTACTTC
cdr3_length: 15; j_call: TRBJ2-5; clone_size: NA; v_call: TRBV9; d_call: NA; cdr3_aa: CASSVAGDIQETQYF; cdr3_nt: TGTGCCAGCAGCGTAGCTGGAGACATCCAAGAGACCCAGTACTTC
cdr3_length: 13; j_call: TRBJ1-1; clone_size: few; v_call: TRBV6-1; d_call: NA; cdr3_aa: CASSAEGVREAFF; cdr3_nt: TGTGCCAGCAGTGCTGAGGGGGTCCGGGAAGCTTTCTTT
cdr3_length: 16; j_call: TRBJ2-3; clone_size: NA; v_call: TRBV7-9; d_call: TRBD2; cdr3_aa: CASSIRLAGASDTQYF; cdr3_nt: TGTGCCAGCAGCATTCGTCTAGCGGGAGCTTCGGATACGCAGTATTTT
cdr3_length: 13; j_call: TRBJ1-1; clone_size: NA; v_call: TRBV18; d_call: NA; cdr3_aa: CASSPQGSTEAFF; cdr3_nt: TGTGCCAGCTCACCACAGGGCAGCACTGAAGCTTTCTTT
cdr3_length: 14; j_call: TRBJ1-3; clone_size: many; v_call: TRBV4-1; d_call: NA; cdr3_aa: CASSHIPSGNTIYF; cdr3_nt: TGCGCCAGCAGCCACATTCCCTCTGGAAACACCATATATTTT
cdr3_length: 14; j_call: TRBJ1-1; clone_size: few; v_call: TRBV6-1; d_call: NA; cdr3_aa: CASSDLATGIRAFF; cdr3_nt: TGTGCCAGCAGTGACCTAGCTACAGGGATACGTGCTTTCTTT
cdr3_length: 15; j_call: TRBJ1-6; clone_size: few; v_call: TRBV9; d_call: NA; cdr3_aa: CASSPSRGHNSPLHF; cdr3_nt: TGTGCCAGCAGCCCTTCCCGAGGTCATAATTCACCCCTCCACTTT
cdr3_length: 13; j_call: TRBJ1-5; clone_size: NA; v_call: TRBV2; d_call: TRBD1; cdr3_aa: CASKDRGNQPQHF; cdr3_nt: TGTGCCAGCAAGGACAGGGGCAATCAGCCCCAGCATTTT
cdr3_length: 14; j_call: TRBJ2-2; clone_size: NA; v_call: TRBV5-1; d_call: NA; cdr3_aa: CASSPTGSPGELFF; cdr3_nt: TGCGCCAGCAGCCCTACAGGGAGTCCCGGGGAGCTGTTTTTT
cdr3_length: 16; j_call: TRBJ2-1; clone_size: few; v_call: TRBV6-6; d_call: NA; cdr3_aa: CASSSFSVSSYNEQFF; cdr3_nt: TGTGCCAGCAGTTCCTTTAGCGTGTCTTCCTACAATGAGCAGTTCTTC
cdr3_length: 14; j_call: TRBJ1-2; clone_size: NA; v_call: TRBV10-3; d_call: TRBD1; cdr3_aa: CAISDQQGDDGYTF; cdr3_nt: TGTGCCATCAGTGACCAACAGGGGGACGATGGCTACACCTTC
cdr3_length: 15; j_call: TRBJ2-4; clone_size: many; v_call: TRBV6-5; d_call: TRBD2; cdr3_aa: CASSYGSGSGSIQYF; cdr3_nt: TGTGCCAGCAGTTACGGTAGCGGGAGTGGCTCCATTCAGTACTTC
cdr3_length: 14; j_call: TRBJ2-7; clone_size: many; v_call: TRBV11-2; d_call: NA; cdr3_aa: CASSLDTSLREQYF; cdr3_nt: TGTGCCAGCAGCTTAGATACGTCTCTACGGGAGCAGTACTTC
cdr3_length: 14; j_call: TRBJ1-1; clone_size: NA; v_call: TRBV6-1; d_call: TRBD1; cdr3_aa: CASRRQGAEGEAFF; cdr3_nt: TGTGCCAGCAGACGACAGGGGGCAGAAGGTGAAGCTTTCTTT
cdr3_length: 15; j_call: TRBJ2-1; clone_size: once; v_call: TRBV4-3; d_call: TRBD2; cdr3_aa: CASSQGTSGRDEQFF; cdr3_nt: TGCGCCAGCAGCCAGGGGACTAGCGGGAGGGATGAGCAGTTCTTC
cdr3_length: 12; j_call: TRBJ2-7; clone_size: once; v_call: TRBV2; d_call: TRBD1; cdr3_aa: CASGGQGSEQYF; cdr3_nt: TGTGCCAGCGGAGGACAGGGGAGCGAGCAGTACTTC